This T cell receptor beta chain was profiled in a study of T cell responses to AZD1222 COVID-19 vaccine. Study background: Recipients boosted at about 4 weeks or about 12 weeks are pooled. Study-wide points: Donors were chiefly white British, with a greater number of females, and clonal diversity was perhaps underestimated. When two AZD1222 doses had been given, Spike-specific TCR breadth and depth rose.

In the case of this clone: The antigen is undetermined.

V was trimmed by 5 bases and J by 4 bases, leaving 20 bases between them. The CDR3 spans 16 residues. Germline CDR1 reads SEHNR; CDR2 reads FQNEAQ (reference sequence). Sequencing used immunoSEQ multiplex PCR; TCRdb keeps in-frame clones, though not all of them. The table lists about 130,000 clones, 80% to 90% of them singletons. This chain uses TRBV7-9 with TRBJ1-1, with D maybe TRBD1 (5 bases). Sequencing was performed on peripheral blood, taken on day 0 of AZD1222 vaccination. The clonotype was recovered from an adult in good health. As DNA, the CDR3 is TGTGCCAGCAGCCCCGAACGAGGTATCGGGACCACTGAAGCTTTCTTT. Its translation: CASSPERGIGTTEAFF.